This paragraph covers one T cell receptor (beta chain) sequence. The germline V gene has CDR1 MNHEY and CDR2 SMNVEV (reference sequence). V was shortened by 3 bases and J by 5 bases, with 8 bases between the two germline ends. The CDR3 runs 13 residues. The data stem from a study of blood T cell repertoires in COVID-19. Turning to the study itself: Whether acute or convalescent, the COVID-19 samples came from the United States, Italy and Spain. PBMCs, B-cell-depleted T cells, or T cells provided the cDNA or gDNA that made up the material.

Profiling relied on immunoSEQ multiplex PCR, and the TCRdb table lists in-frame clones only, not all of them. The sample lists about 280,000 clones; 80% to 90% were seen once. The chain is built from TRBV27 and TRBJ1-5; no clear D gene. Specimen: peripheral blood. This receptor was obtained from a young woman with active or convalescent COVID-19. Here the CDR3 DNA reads TGTGCCAGCAGTTTGCGGGTAGATCAGCCCCAGCATTTT. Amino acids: CASSLRVDQPQHF.